What follows are 10 T cell receptor beta chains derived from one specimen sequenced in a study of radiotherapy plus CTLA-4 blockade in lung cancer. The protocol was immunoSEQ multiplex PCR, while the TCRdb copy is restricted to in-frame clones and leaves out a portion. Of roughly 80,000 clones listed, over 70% were seen once; the top ten hold around 4%. Sample: peripheral blood, taken from a patient treated with radiotherapy plus ipilimumab. The receptors come from a human donor with non-small cell lung cancer who had a partial response to radiotherapy plus ipilimumab. Some clones in this sample may be carry-over from other donors' samples.

The chain recombines TRBV27 with TRBJ2-1, with D unresolved. The V end was cut by 3 bases, the J end by 6 bases, with 3 bases between. Germline V gives CDR1 MNHEY, CDR2 SMNVEV (reference sequence). CDR3 length equals 11 residues. The DNA for the CDR3 is TGTGCCAGCAGTTTTATCAATGAGCAGTTCTTC. This gives the protein CASSFINEQFF.

The chain carries TRBV23-1 and TRBJ2-3; D is ambiguous. TRBV23-1 belongs to the ORF category, with a function that is uncertain. Trimming pared 4 bases from V and 4 bases from J, leaving 12 bases between. CDR3 length equals 14 residues. CDR3 nucleotide sequence: TGCGCCAGCAGTCCCTCAAAGAGTGCAGATACGCAGTATTTT. Its protein product is CASSPSKSADTQYF.

This chain joins TRBV29-1 and TRBJ2-5, with D perhaps matching TRBD1 (7 bases). The J call is doubtful: the DNA matches TRBJ2-7 better. The CDR3 is 13 residues long. The germline V gene encodes CDR1 SQVTM and CDR2 ANQGSEA. The CDR3 bases are TGCAGCGTTGAAGAAAGACAGGGAGGCGAGCAGTACTTC. This encodes CSVEERQGGEQYF.

The CDR3 here is CASRKNRMNTEAFF. The DNA for the CDR3 is TGTGCCAGCAGGAAGAACAGGATGAACACTGAAGCTTTCTTT. This sequence joins TRBV6-5 and TRBJ1-1, with a tentative D call TRBD1 (5 bases). V shed 6 bases and J shed 0 bases, with 11 bases lying between them. Germline V gene lookup returns CDR1 MNHEY and CDR2 SVGAGI. The CDR3 length is 14 residues.

The chain is built from TRBV7-2 and TRBJ2-5, with TRBD2 as a possible D gene (7 bases). The germline V and J ends were trimmed by 2 bases and 2 bases, with 15 bases remaining between them. This CDR3 has 16 residues. Germline V gene sequence: CDR1 SGHTA, CDR2 FQGNSA. DNA for the CDR3: TGTGCCAGCAGCTTAAGGGGCGGGGGCGCTCAAGAGACCCAGTACTTC. Its translation is CASSLRGGGAQETQYF. Filled out from reference TRBV7-2 and TRBJ2-5, the complete variable domain reads GAGVSQSPSNKVTEKGKDVELRCDPISGHTALYWYRQSLGQGLEFLIYFQGNSAPDKSGLPSDRFSAERTGGSVSTLTIQRTQQEDSAVYLCASSLRGGGAQETQYFGPGTRLLVL.

The chain joins TRBV10-3 to TRBJ1-1, with D possibly TRBD1 on 5 matching bases. Germline V gene sequence: CDR1 ENHRY, CDR2 SYGVKD. The CDR3 is 13 amino acids. The germline V and J ends were trimmed by 3 bases and 7 bases, with 12 bases remaining between them. CDR3 DNA: TGTGCCATCAGTGACAGAGGGAGGGGTGAAGCTTTCTTT. It translates to CAISDRGRGEAFF.

The chain recombines TRBV29-1 with TRBJ2-1; tentatively, D is TRBD1 (5 bases). Germline CDR1 is SQVTM and CDR2 is ANQGSEA. The V gene lost 0 bases and the J gene lost 8 bases, with 8 bases spanning the gap. The CDR3 is 12 amino acids. The CDR3 here is CSVEDQGDEQFF. CDR3 DNA sequence: TGCAGCGTTGAAGATCAAGGGGATGAGCAGTTCTTC.

This clone was recorded a few times. The chain links TRBV19 to TRBJ1-5, with a tentative D call TRBD1 (6 bases). V was shortened by 6 bases and J by 4 bases, with 7 bases between the two germline ends. Looked up from germline, CDR1 is LNHDA and CDR2 is SQIVND (reference sequence). CDR3 length: 12 amino acids. CDR3 nucleotides: TGTGCCAGTAGAAGGGGGAATCAGCCCCAGCATTTT. Amino acids: CASRRGNQPQHF.

This chain links TRBV14 with TRBJ2-2; D is perhaps TRBD1 (6 bases). The germline V gene has CDR1 SGHDN and CDR2 FVKESK. Trimming cost V 1 base and J 4 bases, with 10 bases left between them. This CDR3 spans 15 amino acids. In nucleotides, the CDR3 is TGTGCCAGCAGCCAAGTCGGGACAATCACCGGGGAGCTGTTTTTT. It codes for CASSQVGTITGELFF.

V usage is TRBV29-1 and J usage is TRBJ2-4; D might be TRBD1 (6 bases). Germline lookup yields CDR1 SQVTM and CDR2 ANQGSEA. There are 16 residues in the CDR3. Trimming stripped 7 bases from V and 4 bases from J, with 23 bases between. In nucleotides, the CDR3 is TGCAGCGACCAGGGGATCATCCGAAGGAAAAAAAACATTCAGTACTTC. Its protein product is CSDQGIIRRKKNIQYF.